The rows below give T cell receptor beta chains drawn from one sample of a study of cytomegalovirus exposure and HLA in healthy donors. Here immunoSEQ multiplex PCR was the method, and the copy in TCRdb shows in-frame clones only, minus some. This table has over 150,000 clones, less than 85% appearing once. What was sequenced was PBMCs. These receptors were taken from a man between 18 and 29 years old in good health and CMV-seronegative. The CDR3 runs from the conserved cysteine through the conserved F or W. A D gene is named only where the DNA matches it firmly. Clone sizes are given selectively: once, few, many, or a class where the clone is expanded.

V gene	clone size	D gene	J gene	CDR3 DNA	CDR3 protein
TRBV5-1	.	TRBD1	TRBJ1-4	TGCGCCAGCAGCTACCGGGACAGGAGTAATGAAAAACTGTTTTTT	CASSYRDRSNEKLFF
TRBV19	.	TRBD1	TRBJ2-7	TGTGCCAGTAGTCCAGGGGGCGCCTACTACGAGCAGTACTTC	CASSPGGAYYEQYF
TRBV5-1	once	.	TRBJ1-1	TGCGCCAGCAGCTTGGATGGGGGGGTGACTGAAGCTTTCTTT	CASSLDGGVTEAFF
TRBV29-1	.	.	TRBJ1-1	TGCAGCGGGGGGGACGGATACTACACTGAAGCTTTCTTT	CSGGDGYYTEAFF
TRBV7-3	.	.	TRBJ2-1	TGTGCCAGCAGCTTAACGTTGGGGGGGCGGACTATGTACAATGAGCAGTTCTTC	CASSLTLGGRTMYNEQFF
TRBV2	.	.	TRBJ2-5	TGTGCCAGCATTCGGGACTCCCAAGAGACCCAGTACTTC	CASIRDSQETQYF
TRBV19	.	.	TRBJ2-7	TGTGCCAGTGGGACTCTAGGCTACGAGCAGTACTTC	CASGTLGYEQYF
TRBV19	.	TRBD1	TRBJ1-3	TGTGCCAGCAGATCGACAGGGGGAGGGAACACCATATATTTT	CASRSTGGGNTIYF
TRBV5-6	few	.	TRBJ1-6	TGTGCCAGCAGCTTGGAAGCGCGGTCACCCCTCCACTTT	CASSLEARSPLHF
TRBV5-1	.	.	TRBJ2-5	TGCGCCAGCAGCTTCGGGCGGGCTACGGCGGAGACCCAGTACTTC	CASSFGRATAETQYF
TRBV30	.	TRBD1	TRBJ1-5	TGTGCCTGGAGTACGGGACAGCCCAATCAGCCCCAGCATTTT	CAWSTGQPNQPQHF
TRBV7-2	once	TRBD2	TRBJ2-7	TGTGCCAGCAGCCTCGGACTAGTGGGAGGCTACGAGCAGTACTTC	CASSLGLVGGYEQYF
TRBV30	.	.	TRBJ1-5	TGTGCCTGGAGTGTAGGTCGGACTTCCCAGCCCCAGCATTTT	CAWSVGRTSQPQHF
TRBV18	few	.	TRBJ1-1	TGTGCCAGCTCACCACCCGGGGGAAGGAACACTGAAGCTTTCTTT	CASSPPGGRNTEAFF
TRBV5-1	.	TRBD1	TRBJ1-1	TGCGCCAGCAGCCATACCAGACAGGGTGCTAACCTGGGGAACACTGAAGCTTTCTTT	CASSHTRQGANLGNTEAFF
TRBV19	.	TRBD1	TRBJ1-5	TGTGCCAGTAGTCCGGGACAGGGGGCTCAGCCCCAGCATTTT	CASSPGQGAQPQHF
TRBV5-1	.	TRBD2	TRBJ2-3	TGCGCCAGCAGCTCCGGGACTAGCAGCGCAGATACGCAGTATTTT	CASSSGTSSADTQYF
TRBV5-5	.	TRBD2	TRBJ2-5	TGTGCCAGCAGCTTGACCCCAGCGGGGGGGGTAAACCAAGAGACCCAGTACTTC	CASSLTPAGGVNQETQYF
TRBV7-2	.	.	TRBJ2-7	TGTGCCAGCAGCTTAGGACAGGCCCTGGGGTACGAGCAGTACTTC	CASSLGQALGYEQYF
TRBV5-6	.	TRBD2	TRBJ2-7	TGTGCCAGCAGCCGGGGGAGGGGTCAGCGCTACGAGCAGTACTTC	CASSRGRGQRYEQYF
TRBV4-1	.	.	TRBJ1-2	TGCGCCAGCAGCCAAGTTAACTCAGGCGGGGGCTACACCTTC	CASSQVNSGGGYTF
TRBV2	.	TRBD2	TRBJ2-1	TGTGCCAGCACCTATAGCGGGAGTTTCAATGAGCAGTTCTTC	CASTYSGSFNEQFF
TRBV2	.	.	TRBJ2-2	TGTGCCAGCGGTCCAGGGTACACCGGGGAGCTGTTTTTT	CASGPGYTGELFF
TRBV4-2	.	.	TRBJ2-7	TGTGCCAGCAGCCCGGGGGTCGGGGAGATCTCCTACGAGCAGTACTTC	CASSPGVGEISYEQYF
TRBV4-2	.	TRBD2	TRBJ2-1	TGTGCCAGCAGCCATGTACTAGCGGGAGGGTCCAATGAGCAGTTCTTC	CASSHVLAGGSNEQFF
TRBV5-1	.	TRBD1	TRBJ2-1	TGCGCCAGCAGCTTGGCCCAGCGATTGATACGAGACAGGGCCTACAATGAGCAGTTCTTC	CASSLAQRLIRDRAYNEQFF
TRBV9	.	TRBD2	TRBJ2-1	TGTGCCAGCAGCGGGGGGACTAGCGGGGGGCGTCCCAATGAGCAGTTCTTC	CASSGGTSGGRPNEQFF